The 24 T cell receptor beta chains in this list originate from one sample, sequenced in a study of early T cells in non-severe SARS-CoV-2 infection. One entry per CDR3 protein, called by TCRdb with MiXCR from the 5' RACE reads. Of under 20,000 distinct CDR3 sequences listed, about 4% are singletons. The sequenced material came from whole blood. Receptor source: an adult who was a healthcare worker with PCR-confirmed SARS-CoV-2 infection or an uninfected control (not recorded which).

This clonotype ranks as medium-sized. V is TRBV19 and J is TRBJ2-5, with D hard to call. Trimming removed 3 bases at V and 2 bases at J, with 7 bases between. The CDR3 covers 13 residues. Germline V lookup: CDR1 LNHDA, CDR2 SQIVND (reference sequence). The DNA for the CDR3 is TGTGCCAGTAGTATCAACCGACAAGAGACCCAGTACTTC. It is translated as CASSINRQETQYF.

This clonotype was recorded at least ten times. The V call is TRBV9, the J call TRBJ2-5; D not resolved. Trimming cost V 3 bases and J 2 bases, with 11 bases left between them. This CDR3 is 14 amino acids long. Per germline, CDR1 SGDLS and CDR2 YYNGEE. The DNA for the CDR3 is TGTGCCAGCAGCGCCCCGACGTTACAAGAGACCCAGTACTTC. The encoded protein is CASSAPTLQETQYF.

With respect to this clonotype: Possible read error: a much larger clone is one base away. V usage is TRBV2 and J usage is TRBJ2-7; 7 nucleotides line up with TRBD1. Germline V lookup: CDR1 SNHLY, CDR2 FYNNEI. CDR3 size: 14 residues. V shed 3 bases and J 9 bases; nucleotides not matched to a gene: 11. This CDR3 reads CASSEVGTDHGQYF. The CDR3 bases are TGTGCCAGCAGTGAGGTGGGGACAGACCACGGGCAGTACTTC.

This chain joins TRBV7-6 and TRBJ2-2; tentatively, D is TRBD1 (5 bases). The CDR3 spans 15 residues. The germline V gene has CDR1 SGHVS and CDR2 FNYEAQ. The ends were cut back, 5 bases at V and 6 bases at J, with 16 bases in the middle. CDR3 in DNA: TGTGCCAGCAGCCAGGGATACGGATTAGCCGGGGAGCTGTTTTTT. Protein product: CASSQGYGLAGELFF.

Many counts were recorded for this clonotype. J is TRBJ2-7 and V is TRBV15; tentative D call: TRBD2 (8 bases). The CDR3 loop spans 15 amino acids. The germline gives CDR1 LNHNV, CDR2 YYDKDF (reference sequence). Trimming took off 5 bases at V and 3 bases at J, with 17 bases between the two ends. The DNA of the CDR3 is TGTGCCACCAGCGGACCGGGAGGGGGCCACTACGAGCAGTACTTC. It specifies CATSGPGGGHYEQYF.

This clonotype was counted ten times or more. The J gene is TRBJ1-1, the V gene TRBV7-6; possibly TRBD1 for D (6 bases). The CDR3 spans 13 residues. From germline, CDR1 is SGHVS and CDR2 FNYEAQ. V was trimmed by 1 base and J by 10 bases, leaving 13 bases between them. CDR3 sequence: CASSLEIGRGAFF. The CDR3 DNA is TGTGCCAGCAGCTTAGAAATAGGCAGGGGAGCTTTCTTT.

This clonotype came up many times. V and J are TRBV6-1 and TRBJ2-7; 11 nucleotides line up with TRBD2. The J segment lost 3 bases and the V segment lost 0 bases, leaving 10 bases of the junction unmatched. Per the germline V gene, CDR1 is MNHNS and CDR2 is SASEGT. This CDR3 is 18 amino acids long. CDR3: CASSEASSGGFLLYEQYF. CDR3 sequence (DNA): TGTGCCAGCAGTGAAGCGTCTAGCGGGGGGTTCCTTCTCTACGAGCAGTACTTC.

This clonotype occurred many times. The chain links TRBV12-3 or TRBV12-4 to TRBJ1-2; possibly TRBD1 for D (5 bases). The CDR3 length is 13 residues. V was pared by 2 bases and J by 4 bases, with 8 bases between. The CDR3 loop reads CASSLQGSYGYTF. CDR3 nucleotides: TGTGCCAGCAGTTTACAGGGAAGCTATGGCTACACCTTC.

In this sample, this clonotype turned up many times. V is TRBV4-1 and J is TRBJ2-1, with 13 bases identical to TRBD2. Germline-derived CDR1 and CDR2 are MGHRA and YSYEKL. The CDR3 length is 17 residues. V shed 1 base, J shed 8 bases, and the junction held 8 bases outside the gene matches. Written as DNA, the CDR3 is TGCGCCAGCAGCCAAGTTGGTCGTACTAGCGGGGGGGATGAGCAGTTCTTC. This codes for CASSQVGRTSGGDEQFF.

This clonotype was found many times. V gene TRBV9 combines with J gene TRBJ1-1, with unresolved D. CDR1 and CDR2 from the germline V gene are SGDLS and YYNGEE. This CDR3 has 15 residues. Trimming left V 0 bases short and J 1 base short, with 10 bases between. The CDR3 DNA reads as TGTGCCAGCAGCGTAGGCGGAAGCTCGAACACTGAAGCTTTCTTT. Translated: CASSVGGSSNTEAFF.

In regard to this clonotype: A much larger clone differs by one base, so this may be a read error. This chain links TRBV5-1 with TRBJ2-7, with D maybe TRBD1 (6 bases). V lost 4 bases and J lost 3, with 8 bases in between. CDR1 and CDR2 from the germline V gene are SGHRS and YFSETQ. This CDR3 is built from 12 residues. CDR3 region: CASSGGLYEQYF. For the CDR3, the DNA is TGCGCCAGCAGCGGGGGCCTCTACGAGCAGTACTTC.

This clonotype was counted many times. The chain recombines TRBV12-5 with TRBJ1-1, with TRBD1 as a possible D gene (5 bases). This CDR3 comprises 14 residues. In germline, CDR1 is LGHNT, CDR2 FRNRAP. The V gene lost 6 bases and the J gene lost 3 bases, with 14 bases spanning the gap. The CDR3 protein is CASGLGVADTEAFF. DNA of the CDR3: TGTGCTAGTGGACTGGGGGTGGCGGACACTGAAGCTTTCTTT.

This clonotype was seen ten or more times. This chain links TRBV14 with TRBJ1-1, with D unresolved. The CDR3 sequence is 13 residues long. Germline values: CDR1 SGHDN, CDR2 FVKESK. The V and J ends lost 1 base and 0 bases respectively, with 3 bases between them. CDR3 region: CASSQGVNTEAFF. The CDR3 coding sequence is TGTGCCAGCAGCCAAGGCGTGAACACTGAAGCTTTCTTT.

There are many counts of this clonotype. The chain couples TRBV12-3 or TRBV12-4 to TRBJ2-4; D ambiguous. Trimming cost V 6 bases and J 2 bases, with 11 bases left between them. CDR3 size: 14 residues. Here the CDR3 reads CASSLPRTKNIQYF. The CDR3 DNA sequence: TGTGCCAGCAGCCTCCCGCGAACCAAAAACATTCAGTACTTC.

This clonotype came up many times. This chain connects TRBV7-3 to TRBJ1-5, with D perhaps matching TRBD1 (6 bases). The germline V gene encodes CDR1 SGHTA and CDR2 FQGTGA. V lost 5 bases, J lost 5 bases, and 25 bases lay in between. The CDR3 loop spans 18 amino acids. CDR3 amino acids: CASSPKATGIREHQPQHF. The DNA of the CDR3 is TGTGCCAGCAGCCCGAAGGCGACAGGTATTCGGGAACATCAGCCCCAGCATTTT.

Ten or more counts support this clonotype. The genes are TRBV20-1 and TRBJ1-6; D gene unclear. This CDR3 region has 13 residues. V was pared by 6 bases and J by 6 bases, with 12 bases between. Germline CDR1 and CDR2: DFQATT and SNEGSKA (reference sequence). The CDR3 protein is CSAHHNPNSPLHF. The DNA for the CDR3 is TGCAGTGCCCATCACAATCCTAATTCACCCCTCCACTTT.

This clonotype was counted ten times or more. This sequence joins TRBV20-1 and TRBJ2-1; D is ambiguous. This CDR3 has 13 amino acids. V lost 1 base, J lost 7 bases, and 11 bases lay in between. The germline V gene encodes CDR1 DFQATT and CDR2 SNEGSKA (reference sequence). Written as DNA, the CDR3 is TGCAGTGCTAGAGTTATCCCCAAGAATGAGCAGTTCTTC. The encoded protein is CSARVIPKNEQFF.

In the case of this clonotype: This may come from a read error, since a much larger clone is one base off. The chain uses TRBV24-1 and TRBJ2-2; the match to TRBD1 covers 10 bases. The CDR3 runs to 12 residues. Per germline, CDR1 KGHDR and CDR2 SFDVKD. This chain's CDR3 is CVTGQGTGELFF. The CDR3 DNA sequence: TGTGTCACGGGACAGGGGACCGGGGAGCTGTTTTTT.

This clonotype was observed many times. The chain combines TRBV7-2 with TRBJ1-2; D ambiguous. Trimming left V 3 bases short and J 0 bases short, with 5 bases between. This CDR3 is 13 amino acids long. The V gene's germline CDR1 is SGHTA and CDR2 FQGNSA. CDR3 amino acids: CASSFGSNYGYTF. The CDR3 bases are TGTGCCAGCAGCTTCGGGTCTAACTATGGCTACACCTTC.

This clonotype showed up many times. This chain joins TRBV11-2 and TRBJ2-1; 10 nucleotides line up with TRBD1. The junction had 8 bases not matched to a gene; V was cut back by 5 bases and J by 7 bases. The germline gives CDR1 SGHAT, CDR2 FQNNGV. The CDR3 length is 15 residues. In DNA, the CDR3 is TGTGCCAGCAGCATCGACAGGGGGCGATGGAATGAGCAGTTCTTC. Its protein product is CASSIDRGRWNEQFF.

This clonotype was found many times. The CDR3 DNA is TGCGCCAGCAACACTGACAGGGAGGAGGTCTATGAGCAGTTCTTC. Its protein product is CASNTDREEVYEQFF. V usage is TRBV5-1 and J usage is TRBJ2-1; tentative D call: TRBD1 (7 bases). Deletions cut 6 bases from V and 8 bases from J, with 21 bases between. Looked up from germline, CDR1 is SGHRS and CDR2 is YFSETQ. The CDR3 consists of 15 residues.

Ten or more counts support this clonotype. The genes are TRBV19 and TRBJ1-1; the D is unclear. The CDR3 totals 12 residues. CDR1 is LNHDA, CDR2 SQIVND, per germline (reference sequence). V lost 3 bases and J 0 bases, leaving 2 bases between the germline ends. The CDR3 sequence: CASSIVNTEAFF. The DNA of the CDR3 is TGTGCCAGTAGTATTGTGAACACTGAAGCTTTCTTT. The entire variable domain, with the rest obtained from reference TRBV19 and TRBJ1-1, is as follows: DGGITQSPKYLFRKEGQNVTLSCEQNLNHDAMYWYRQDPGQGLRLIYYSQIVNDFQKGDIAEGYSVSREKKESFPLTVTSAQKNPTAFYLCASSIVNTEAFFGQGTRLTVV.

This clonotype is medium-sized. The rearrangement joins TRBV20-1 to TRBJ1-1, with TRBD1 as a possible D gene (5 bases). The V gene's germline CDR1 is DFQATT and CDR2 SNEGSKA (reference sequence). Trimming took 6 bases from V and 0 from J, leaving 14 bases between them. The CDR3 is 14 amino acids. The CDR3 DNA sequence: TGCAGTGCCCCTGATGGGGGGATGAACACTGAAGCTTTCTTT. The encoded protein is CSAPDGGMNTEAFF.

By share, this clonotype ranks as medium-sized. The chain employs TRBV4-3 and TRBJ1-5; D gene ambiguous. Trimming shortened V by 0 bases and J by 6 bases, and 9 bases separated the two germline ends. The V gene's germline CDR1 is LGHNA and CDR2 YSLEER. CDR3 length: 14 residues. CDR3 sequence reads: CASSQDRDIQPQHF. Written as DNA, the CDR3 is TGCGCCAGCAGCCAAGATCGAGATATTCAGCCCCAGCATTTT.